The clone carrying this T cell receptor (beta chain) was seen ten or more times. Ligated cDNA underwent four rounds of PCR with nested alpha and beta constant region primers and SP2. TCRdb independently ran MiXCR on the 5' RACE reads; one entry per CDR3 protein. The sample has some 60,000 distinct CDR3 sequences, roughly 7.5% seen once; the top ten hold approximately 9.7%. This entry comes from a study of naive and memory T cell subsets. The library had UMIs added by 3' ligation of an oligonucleotide to TCR cDNA. Germline lookup yields CDR1 MNHEY and CDR2 SVGAGI. V lost 8 bases and J 3 bases, leaving 13 bases between the germline ends. This CDR3 contains 14 residues.

This TCR was sampled from a female donor in good health. This chain joins TRBV6-5 and TRBJ1-4; perhaps TRBD1 as D (6 bases). The CDR3 loop reads CASSQGRANEKLFF. CDR3 nucleotides: TGTGCCAGCTCCCAGGGGAGGGCTAATGAAAAACTGTTTTTT.